The 22 T cell receptor beta chains reported below all come from one sample, sequenced in a study of chemoradiotherapy in HPV16-positive cancers. Some clones are missing from TCRdb's copy, which holds only in-frame ones; the method was immunoSEQ multiplex PCR. The table includes a few thousand clones, about three quarters detected once. The sequenced sample was tumor tissue, obtained from a patient who underwent chemoradiotherapy. The receptors derive from a human donor with HPV-associated anogenital cancer.

V and J are TRBV11-2 and TRBJ1-2; 9 bases fit TRBD1. V dropped 6 bases and J dropped 4; count of bases not matched to a gene: 9. The germline V gene encodes CDR1 SGHAT and CDR2 FQNNGV. CDR3 length: 15 amino acids. The CDR3 DNA is TGTGCCAGCAGTACTAATACAGGGGGCAGCTATGGCTACACCTTC. As protein: CASSTNTGGSYGYTF.

The chain recombines TRBV30 with TRBJ2-7, with unresolved D. V was pared by 4 bases and J by 5 bases, with 9 bases between. The CDR3 is 11 amino acids. The germline CDR1 and CDR2 sequences are GTSNPN and SVGIG (reference sequence). CDR3 amino acids: CAWNRANEQYF. As DNA, the CDR3 is TGTGCCTGGAACCGGGCCAACGAGCAGTACTTC.

The CDR3 loop reads CASSQGGSGSANTGELFF. CDR3 nucleotide sequence: TGTGCCAGCAGCCAAGGGGGAAGCGGGAGCGCGAACACCGGGGAGCTGTTTTTT. The chain couples TRBV4-2 to TRBJ2-2, with 8 bases matching TRBD2. Unmatched junction bases numbered 7, after V lost 1 base and J lost 0 bases. Germline V gene data show CDR1 as LGHNA and CDR2 as YNFKEQ. The CDR3 contains 18 residues.

The chain employs TRBV5-1 and TRBJ2-1; 8 bases match TRBD2. The V gene's germline CDR1 is SGHRS and CDR2 YFSETQ. The CDR3 loop spans 17 amino acids. The V gene end was trimmed by 0 bases and the J gene end by 0 bases; junction bases not matched to a gene: 5. This chain's CDR3 is CASSLETSGSSYNEQFF. The CDR3 nucleotides read TGCGCCAGCAGCTTGGAAACAAGCGGGAGCTCCTACAATGAGCAGTTCTTC. The variable domain in full, completed from reference TRBV5-1 and TRBJ2-1, reads KAGVTQTPRYLIKTRGQQVTLSCSPISGHRSVSWYQQTPGQGLQFLFEYFSETQRNKGNFPGRFSGRQFSNSRSEMNVSTLELGDSALYLCASSLETSGSSYNEQFFGPGTRLTVL.

The chain links TRBV6-5 to TRBJ2-1, with D possibly being TRBD1 or TRBD2 (5 bases each). Trimming removed 4 bases from V and 2 bases from J, with 9 bases in between. This CDR3 is built from 14 residues. Germline V CDR1 and CDR2: MNHEY, SVGAGI. CDR3 in DNA: TGTGCCAGCAGTTTCCGAGGGGCCTACAATGAGCAGTTCTTC. It translates to CASSFRGAYNEQFF.

The gene calls are TRBV4-3 and TRBJ2-1; tentatively, D is TRBD2 (6 bases). Trimming shortened V by 3 bases and J by 1 base, and 13 bases separated the two germline ends. CDR1 is LGHNA and CDR2 is YSLEER in the germline V gene. The CDR3 runs to 16 residues. This chain's CDR3 is CASSHEWEASYNEQFF. CDR3 nucleotides: TGCGCCAGCAGCCATGAATGGGAGGCGTCCTACAATGAGCAGTTCTTC.

The rearrangement uses TRBV4-1 and TRBJ2-7, with TRBD1 matching 11 bases. V lost 3 bases and J lost 1; bases outside the gene matches: 2. CDR3 length: 15 residues. The germline gives CDR1 MGHRA, CDR2 YSYEKL. CDR3 nucleotide sequence: TGCGCCAGCAGCCACCGGGACAGGGGGTCCTACGAGCAGTACTTC. This sequence encodes CASSHRDRGSYEQYF.

This chain links TRBV18 with TRBJ2-5, with D possibly being TRBD1 (5 bases). Germline-derived CDR1 and CDR2 are KGHSH and LQKENI. The ends were cut back, 2 bases at V and 5 bases at J, with 12 bases in the middle. The CDR3 loop spans 14 amino acids. CDR3 DNA: TGTGCCAGCTCACCAGCTGCCAGGGTTGAGACCCAGTACTTC. Translated: CASSPAARVETQYF.

The chain joins TRBV11-2 to TRBJ1-1; 8 nucleotides line up with TRBD1. Germline V gene sequence: CDR1 SGHAT, CDR2 FQNNGV. The J segment lost 4 bases and the V segment lost 6 bases, leaving 4 bases of the junction unmatched. The CDR3 extends over 13 amino acids. The CDR3 bases are TGTGCCAGCAGGTTAACAGGGGGCACTGAAGCTTTCTTT. The encoded protein is CASRLTGGTEAFF.

The chain has TRBV28 and TRBJ1-2; TRBD1 is a possible D gene (6 bases). Germline V lookup: CDR1 MDHEN, CDR2 SYDVKM. V was trimmed by 5 bases and J by 6 bases, leaving 16 bases between them. The CDR3 contains 14 residues. The CDR3 loop reads CASSPGGGADGYTF. CDR3 nucleotide sequence: TGTGCCAGCAGTCCCGGAGGGGGAGCGGATGGCTACACCTTC.

This chain links TRBV29-1 with TRBJ1-4, with 7 nucleotides matching TRBD1. Trimming removed 6 bases from V and 5 bases from J; junction bases left unmatched: 6. The CDR3 totals 13 residues. The germline V gene has CDR1 SQVTM and CDR2 ANQGSEA. CDR3 sequence reads: CSVGDSVNEKLFF. Written as DNA, the CDR3 is TGCAGCGTGGGGGACAGTGTGAATGAAAAACTGTTTTTT.

This chain uses TRBV7-2 with TRBJ2-2; D might be TRBD2 (7 bases). Germline CDR1 reads SGHTA; CDR2 reads FQGNSA. The CDR3 is made up of 17 amino acids. V shed 2 bases and J shed 3 bases, with 16 bases lying between them. The CDR3 spells CASSLMSGGPDTGELFF. CDR3 nucleotides: TGTGCCAGCAGCTTAATGTCGGGGGGCCCCGACACCGGGGAGCTGTTTTTT.

This chain joins TRBV4-3 and TRBJ2-3, with D possibly being TRBD2 (5 bases). Germline CDR1 reads LGHNA; CDR2 reads YSLEER. This CDR3 is built from 14 residues. V was shortened by 0 bases and J by 4 bases, with 8 bases between the two germline ends. This CDR3 reads CASSQDRAADTQYF. For the CDR3, the DNA is TGCGCCAGCAGCCAAGACAGAGCGGCAGATACGCAGTATTTT.

V gene TRBV5-1 combines with J gene TRBJ2-7; D perhaps matches TRBD1 (5 bases). Trimming cost V 4 bases and J 0 bases, with 8 bases left between them. The germline V gene encodes CDR1 SGHRS and CDR2 YFSETQ. The length of the CDR3 is 13 residues. The CDR3 loop is CASSADSSYEQYF. CDR3 nucleotide sequence: TGCGCCAGCAGCGCCGACAGCTCCTACGAGCAGTACTTC.

The chain has TRBV6-5 and TRBJ1-1; D remains unclear. Trimming stripped 5 bases from V and 3 bases from J, with 7 bases between. The germline gives CDR1 MNHEY, CDR2 SVGAGI. The CDR3 extends over 12 amino acids. The CDR3 region has the DNA TGTGCCAGCAGTGATCCGGACACTGAAGCTTTCTTT. The encoded protein is CASSDPDTEAFF.

The V gene is TRBV30, the J gene TRBJ1-4; no firm D call. The V and J ends lost 0 bases and 8 bases respectively, with 13 bases between them. The CDR3 runs 14 residues. CDR1 GTSNPN and CDR2 SVGIG come from the germline V gene (reference sequence). CDR3 loop: CAWSVPDVWEKLFF. The CDR3, as DNA: TGTGCCTGGAGTGTACCAGACGTATGGGAAAAACTGTTTTTT.

This clone was seen a handful of times. V gene TRBV30 combines with J gene TRBJ1-1, with a weak D call TRBD1 (5 bases). Trimming left V 0 bases short and J 1 base short, with 6 bases between. Germline V gene data show CDR1 as GTSNPN and CDR2 as SVGIG (reference sequence). The CDR3 loop spans 13 amino acids. In nucleotides, the CDR3 is TGTGCCTGGAGTGTCGGGGGGAACACTGAAGCTTTCTTT. As protein: CAWSVGGNTEAFF.

The V gene is TRBV6-1, the J gene TRBJ2-5; D not resolved. The CDR3 is 11 amino acids. The V end lost 6 bases, the J end lost 5 bases, and 7 bases lay between the germline ends. Germline V gives CDR1 MNHNS, CDR2 SASEGT. The CDR3 loop is CASRTGETQYF. The DNA for the CDR3 is TGTGCCAGCAGGACTGGGGAGACCCAGTACTTC.

This clone was seen a single time. The chain couples TRBV28 to TRBJ1-3, with D hard to call. Between the trimmed V and J ends, which lost 2 bases and 0 bases, there was a span of 5 bases. In germline, CDR1 is MDHEN, CDR2 SYDVKM. The CDR3 has 14 amino acids. CDR3 region: CASSLQSSGNTIYF. CDR3 bases: TGTGCCAGCAGTTTACAGAGCTCTGGAAACACCATATATTTT.

The table lists this clone with a count of one. This chain uses TRBV15 with TRBJ2-3, with D perhaps matching TRBD1 or TRBD2 (6 bases each). With 0 bases removed from V and 1 base from J, the gap between germline ends came to 17 bases. Germline V lookup: CDR1 LNHNV, CDR2 YYDKDF (reference sequence). This CDR3 has 18 residues. The CDR3 sequence: CATSRDEGGRRGTDTQYF. CDR3 DNA sequence: TGTGCCACCAGCAGAGATGAGGGGGGTCGGCGGGGCACAGATACGCAGTATTTT. Drawing the rest from reference TRBV15 and TRBJ2-3, the complete variable domain is DAMVIQNPRYQVTQFGKPVTLSCSQTLNHNVMYWYQQKSSQAPKLLFHYYDKDFNNEADTPDNFQSRRPNTSFCFLDIRSPGLGDTAMYLCATSRDEGGRRGTDTQYFGPGTRLTVL.

V gene TRBV19 combines with J gene TRBJ2-1; 11 bases fit TRBD2. The CDR3 is made up of 17 amino acids. CDR1 is LNHDA and CDR2 is SQIVND in the germline V gene (reference sequence). J lost 5 bases, V lost 1 base, and 7 bases had no gene match. CDR3 bases: TGTGCCAGTAGTATAGCTCAACTAGCGGGAGCCCACAATGAGCAGTTCTTC. Translated, it gives CASSIAQLAGAHNEQFF.

The chain uses TRBV4-3 and TRBJ2-5; 15 nucleotides match TRBD2. The CDR3 has 16 residues. J was trimmed by 4 bases and V by 3 bases; bases with no gene match: 3. Germline values: CDR1 LGHNA, CDR2 YSLEER. The CDR3 DNA reads TGCGCCAGCAGCCATGAGGGACTAGCGGGAGGAGAGACCCAGTACTTC. Its translation: CASSHEGLAGGETQYF.